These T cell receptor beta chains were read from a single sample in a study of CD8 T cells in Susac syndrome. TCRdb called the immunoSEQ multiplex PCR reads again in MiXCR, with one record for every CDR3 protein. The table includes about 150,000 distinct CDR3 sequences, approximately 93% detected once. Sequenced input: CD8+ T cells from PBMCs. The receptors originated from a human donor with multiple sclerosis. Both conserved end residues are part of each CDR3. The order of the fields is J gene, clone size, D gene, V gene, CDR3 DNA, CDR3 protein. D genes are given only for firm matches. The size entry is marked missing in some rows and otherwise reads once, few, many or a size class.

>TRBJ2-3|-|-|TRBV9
TGTGCCAGCAGCGTAGCCTCTGACAGGCTCACAGATACGCAGTATTTT
CASSVASDRLTDTQYF
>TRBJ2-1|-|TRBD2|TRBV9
TGTGCCAGCAGCGTAGCTGGGACTAGCTCCTACAATGAGCAGTTCTTC
CASSVAGTSSYNEQFF
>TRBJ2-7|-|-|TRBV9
TGTGCCAGCAGCGTAGGCGGGGACCCGCGGGAGCAGTACTTC
CASSVGGDPREQYF
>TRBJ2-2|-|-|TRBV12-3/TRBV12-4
TGTGCCAGCAGTCCCCTGGACGGACCCACCGGGGAGCTGTTTTTT
CASSPLDGPTGELFF
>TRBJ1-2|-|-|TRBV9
TGTGCCAGCAGCGTTGGGGAAGGCAGGGCCTACACCTTC
CASSVGEGRAYTF
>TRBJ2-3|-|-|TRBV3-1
TGTGCCAGCAGCCATCCCCGGCAGGACCACCCTCGTGATACGCAGTATTTT
CASSHPRQDHPRDTQYF
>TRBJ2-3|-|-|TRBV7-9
TGTGCCAGCAGCGCTCTACAGGGCACCACAGATACGCAGTATTTT
CASSALQGTTDTQYF
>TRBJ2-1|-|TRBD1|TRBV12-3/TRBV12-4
TGTGCCAGCAGTCACCGGGACAGGGGATACGGGAGCTCCTACAATGAGCAGTTCTTC
CASSHRDRGYGSSYNEQFF
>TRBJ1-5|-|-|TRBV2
TGTGCCAGCCGCTATGACAGCGGGGCCAATCAGCCCCAGCATTTT
CASRYDSGANQPQHF
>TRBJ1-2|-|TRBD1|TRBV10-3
TGTGCCATCAGTGACCGGGACAGCACTGGCTATGGCTACACCTTC
CAISDRDSTGYGYTF
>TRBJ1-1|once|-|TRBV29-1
TGCAGCGTTGAGGGGGCAGGGCCTGAAGCTTTCTTT
CSVEGAGPEAFF
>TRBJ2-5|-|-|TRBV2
TGTGCCAGGAGGGGAGCGATGCCGGACACGAAAGAGACCCAGTACTTC
CARRGAMPDTKETQYF
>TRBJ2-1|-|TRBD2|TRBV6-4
TGTGCCAGCAGTGACAGCGGGGGGGCCAATGAGCAGTTCTTC
CASSDSGGANEQFF
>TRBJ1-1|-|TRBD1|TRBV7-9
TGTGCCAGCAGCCCAAGGGACAGGGGCGCGAACACTGAAGCTTTCTTT
CASSPRDRGANTEAFF
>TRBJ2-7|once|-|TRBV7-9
TGTGCCAGCAGTGGAGGGGGCCTCTCCTACGAGCAGTACTTC
CASSGGGLSYEQYF
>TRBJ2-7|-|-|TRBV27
TGTGCCAGCAGTTTTGTGGGGACGGAGTACGAGCAGTACTTC
CASSFVGTEYEQYF
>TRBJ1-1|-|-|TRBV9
TGTGCCAGCAGCGATGCAGGGAGCACTGAAGCTTTCTTT
CASSDAGSTEAFF
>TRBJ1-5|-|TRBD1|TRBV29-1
TGCAGCGTTAAAACAGGGGGTGGGGGCAATCAGCCCCAGCATTTT
CSVKTGGGGNQPQHF
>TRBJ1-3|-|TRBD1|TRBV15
TGTGCCACCGGGGACAGATTCTCTGGAAACACCATATATTTT
CATGDRFSGNTIYF
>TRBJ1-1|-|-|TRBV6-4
TGTGCCAGCAGTGACTCGGCAGAGAACACTGAAGCTTTCTTT
CASSDSAENTEAFF
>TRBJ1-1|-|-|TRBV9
TGTGCCAGCGGTAGGGGGAACACTGAAGCTTTCTTT
CASGRGNTEAFF
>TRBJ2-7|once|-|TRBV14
TGTGCCAGCAGCCAATCAAGGGATGAGCAGTACTTC
CASSQSRDEQYF
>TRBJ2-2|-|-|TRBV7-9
TGTGCCAGCAGCTTACCCGTAAAGAACACCGGGGAGCTGTTTTTT
CASSLPVKNTGELFF
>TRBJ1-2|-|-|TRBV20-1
TGCAGTGCTCCTCAGGGCTATGGCTACACCTTC
CSAPQGYGYTF
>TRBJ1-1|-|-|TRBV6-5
TGTGCCAGCAGTACCGCTGGCACTGAAGCTTTCTTT
CASSTAGTEAFF
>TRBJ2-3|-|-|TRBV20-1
TGCAGTGCTAGAGCCCCTAGGGGGTTCCGCACAGATACGCAGTATTTT
CSARAPRGFRTDTQYF